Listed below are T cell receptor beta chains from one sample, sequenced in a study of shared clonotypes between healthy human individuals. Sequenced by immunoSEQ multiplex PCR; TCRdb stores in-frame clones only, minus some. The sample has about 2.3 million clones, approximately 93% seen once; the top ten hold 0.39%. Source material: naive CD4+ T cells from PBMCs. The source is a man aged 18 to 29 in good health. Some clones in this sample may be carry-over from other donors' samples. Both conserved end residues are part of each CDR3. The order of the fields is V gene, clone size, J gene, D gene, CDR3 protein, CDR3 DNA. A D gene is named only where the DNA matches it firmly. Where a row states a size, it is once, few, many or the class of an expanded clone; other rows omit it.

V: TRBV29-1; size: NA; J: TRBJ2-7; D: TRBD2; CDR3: CSAGRESPWSEQYF; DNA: TGCAGCGCGGGGCGGGAGTCCCCTTGGAGTGAGCAGTACTTC
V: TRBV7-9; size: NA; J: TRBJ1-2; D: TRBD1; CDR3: CASSRRDREANYGYTF; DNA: TGTGCCAGCAGCCGAAGGGACAGGGAAGCTAACTATGGCTACACCTTC
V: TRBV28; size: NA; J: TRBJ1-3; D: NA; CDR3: CASSSSRDGNTIYF; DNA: TGTGCCAGCAGTTCCTCTCGGGATGGAAACACCATATATTTT
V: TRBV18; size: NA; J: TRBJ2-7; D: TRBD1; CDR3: CASSPTGGYEQYF; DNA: TGTGCCAGCTCACCAACAGGGGGGTACGAGCAGTACTTC
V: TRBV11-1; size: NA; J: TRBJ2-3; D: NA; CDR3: CASSFPSRSSPDTQYF; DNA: TGTGCCAGCAGCTTCCCTTCCCGGTCTAGCCCAGATACGCAGTATTTT
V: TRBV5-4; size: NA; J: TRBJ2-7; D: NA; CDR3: CASSYRAGIDEQYF; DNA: TGTGCCAGCAGCTACCGGGCAGGGATCGACGAGCAGTACTTC
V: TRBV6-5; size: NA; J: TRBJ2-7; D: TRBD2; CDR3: CASSISGRAREQYF; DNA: TGTGCCAGCAGCATTAGCGGGAGAGCGAGAGAGCAGTACTTC
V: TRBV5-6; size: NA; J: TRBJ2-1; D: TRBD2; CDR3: CASSFGLGDDNEQFF; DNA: TGTGCCAGCAGCTTCGGACTAGGGGACGACAATGAGCAGTTCTTC
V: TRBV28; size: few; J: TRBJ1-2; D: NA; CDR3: CASSLVGNYGYTF; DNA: TGTGCCAGCAGTTTAGTGGGGAACTATGGCTACACCTTC
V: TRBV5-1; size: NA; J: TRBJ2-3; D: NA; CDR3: CASSLSGAPTDTQYF; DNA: TGCGCCAGCAGCTTGTCGGGAGCCCCGACAGATACGCAGTATTTT
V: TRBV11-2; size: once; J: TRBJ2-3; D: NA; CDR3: CASSGLRRGSDTQYF; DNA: TGTGCCAGCAGCGGTCTGAGGAGGGGCTCAGATACGCAGTATTTT
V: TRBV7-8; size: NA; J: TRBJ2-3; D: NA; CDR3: CASSPTTDTQYF; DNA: TGTGCCAGCAGCCCAACAACCGATACGCAGTATTTT
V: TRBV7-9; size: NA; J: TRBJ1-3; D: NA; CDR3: CASSFNEGGNTIYF; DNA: TGTGCCAGCAGCTTTAATGAGGGGGGAAACACCATATATTTT
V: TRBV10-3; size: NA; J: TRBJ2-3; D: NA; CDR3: CAIRGPSSTDTQYF; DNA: TGTGCCATCAGGGGACCAAGTAGCACAGATACGCAGTATTTT
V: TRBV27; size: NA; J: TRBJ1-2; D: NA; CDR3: CASRLYGYTF; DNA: TGTGCCAGCAGACTGTATGGCTACACCTTC
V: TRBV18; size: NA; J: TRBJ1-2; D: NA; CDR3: CASSPQDSYGYTF; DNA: TGTGCCAGCTCACCGCAGGACAGCTATGGCTACACCTTC
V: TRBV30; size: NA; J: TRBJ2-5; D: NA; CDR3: CAWSGVWETQYF; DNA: TGTGCCTGGAGTGGGGTCTGGGAGACCCAGTACTTC
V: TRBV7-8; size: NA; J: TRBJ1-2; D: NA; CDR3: CASSTTGPYGYTF; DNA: TGTGCCAGCAGCACCACAGGTCCCTATGGCTACACCTTC
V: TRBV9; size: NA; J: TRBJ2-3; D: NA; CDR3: CASSVRPSQEDTQYF; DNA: TGTGCCAGCAGCGTACGGCCCAGTCAGGAAGATACGCAGTATTTT
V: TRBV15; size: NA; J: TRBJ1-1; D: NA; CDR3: CATTRERGTEAFF; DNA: TGTGCCACCACGAGGGAAAGAGGCACTGAAGCTTTCTTT
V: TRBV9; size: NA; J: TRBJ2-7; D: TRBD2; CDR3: CASSTRSGNPGEQYF; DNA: TGTGCCAGCAGCACCCGTAGCGGGAACCCCGGCGAGCAGTACTTC
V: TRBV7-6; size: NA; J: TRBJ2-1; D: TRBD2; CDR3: CASSLGPASGILNEQFF; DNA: TGTGCCAGCAGCTTAGGACCGGCTAGCGGGATTCTGAATGAGCAGTTCTTC
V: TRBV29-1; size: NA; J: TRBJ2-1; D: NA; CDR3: CSAAHNEQFF; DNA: TGCAGTGCCGCGCACAATGAGCAGTTCTTC
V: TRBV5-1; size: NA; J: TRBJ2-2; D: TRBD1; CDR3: CASSIETGTNTGELFF; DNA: TGCGCCAGCAGCATAGAGACAGGGACGAACACCGGGGAGCTGTTTTTT
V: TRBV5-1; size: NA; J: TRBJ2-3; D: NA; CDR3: CASSFSRHPSTDTQYF; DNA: TGCGCCAGCAGCTTTTCGCGGCATCCTAGCACAGATACGCAGTATTTT
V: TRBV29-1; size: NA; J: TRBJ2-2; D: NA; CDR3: CSVGLGNTGELFF; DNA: TGCAGCGTCGGACTGGGTAACACCGGGGAGCTGTTTTTT
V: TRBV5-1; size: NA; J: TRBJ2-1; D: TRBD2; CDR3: CASVRSSGSNEQFF; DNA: TGCGCCAGCGTGCGGTCTAGCGGGAGCAATGAGCAGTTCTTC
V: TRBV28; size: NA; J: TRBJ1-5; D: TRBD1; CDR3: CASRQTGLGQPQHF; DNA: TGTGCCAGCAGACAGACAGGGCTGGGTCAGCCCCAGCATTTT
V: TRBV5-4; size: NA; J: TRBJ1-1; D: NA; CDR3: CASSVTGSTEAFF; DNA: TGTGCCAGCAGCGTGACAGGCTCGACTGAAGCTTTCTTT
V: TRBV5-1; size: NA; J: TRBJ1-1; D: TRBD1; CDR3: CASRRQGSLNTEAFF; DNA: TGCGCCAGCAGGAGACAGGGGTCGTTGAACACTGAAGCTTTCTTT
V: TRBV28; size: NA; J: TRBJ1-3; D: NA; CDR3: CASSPTGRSGNTIYF; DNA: TGTGCCAGCAGTCCGACAGGAAGATCTGGAAACACCATATATTTT
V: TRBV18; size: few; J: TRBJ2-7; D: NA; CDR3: CASSPPSLGGYEQYF; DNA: TGTGCCAGCTCACCACCATCTCTCGGAGGCTACGAGCAGTACTTC
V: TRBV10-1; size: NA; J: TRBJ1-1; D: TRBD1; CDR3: CASSSTGTVKGNTEAFF; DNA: TGCGCCAGCAGTTCGACCGGGACAGTAAAAGGGAACACTGAAGCTTTCTTT
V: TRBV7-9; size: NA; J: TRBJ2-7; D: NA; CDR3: CASSPGLQADWPSYEQYF; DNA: TGTGCCAGCAGTCCCGGATTGCAGGCGGACTGGCCTTCCTACGAGCAGTACTTC
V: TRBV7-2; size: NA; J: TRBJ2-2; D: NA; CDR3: CASSLAGRGDTGELFF; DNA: TGTGCCAGCAGCTTAGCGGGGCGGGGAGACACCGGGGAGCTGTTTTTT